Below are 29 T cell receptor beta chains sequenced from a single sample in a study of T cell repertoires in cytomegalovirus infection. TCRdb passed the reads through MiXCR, listing each CDR3 protein once. The sample lists around 130,000 distinct CDR3 sequences; 8% to 9% were seen once. Input material: PBMCs. The receptors shown here come from a human donor in good health (CMV status not recorded). Some clones in this sample may be carry-over from other donors' samples.

In its sample, this clonotype was seen a few times. The chain is built from TRBV5-1 and TRBJ2-1, with 8 bases identical to TRBD1. The trim removed 6 bases at V and 14 bases at J, leaving 7 bases unmatched. Germline V CDR1 and CDR2: SGHRS, YFSETQ. The CDR3 has 11 amino acids. The CDR3 region has the DNA TGCGCCAGCACCGCGGGACAGGTCAAGTTCTTC. The encoded protein is CASTAGQVKFF.

The rearrangement joins TRBV5-1 to TRBJ2-7, with D perhaps TRBD2 (6 bases). Germline CDR1 and CDR2: SGHRS and YFSETQ. V was pared by 4 bases and J by 3 bases, with 20 bases between. The CDR3 extends over 16 amino acids. CDR3 loop: CASSLGGAPNFYEQYF. CDR3 DNA: TGCGCCAGCAGCCTGGGCGGGGCTCCCAACTTCTACGAGCAGTACTTC.

This clonotype was detected only a few times. This rearrangement joins TRBV29-1 to TRBJ2-1; TRBD2 matches 7 bases. This CDR3 has 12 amino acids. CDR1 and CDR2 (germline): SQVTM, ANQGSEA. J gave up 10 bases and V 4 bases, and 7 bases lay outside the gene matches. CDR3 in amino acids: CSVADSGREQFF. CDR3 DNA: TGCAGCGTTGCGGATTCCGGGAGGGAGCAGTTCTTC.

The sample holds a few counts of this clonotype. V gene TRBV3-1 combines with J gene TRBJ1-3, with D hard to call. The CDR3 is 14 residues long. Germline V lookup: CDR1 LGHDT, CDR2 YNNKEL (reference sequence). V lost 4 bases and J 2 bases, leaving 9 bases between the germline ends. The DNA for the CDR3 is TGTGCCAGCAGCCCCGACACTGCTGGAAACACCATATATTTT. This translates into CASSPDTAGNTIYF.

This clonotype was seen ten or more times. The J gene is TRBJ2-5, the V gene TRBV7-2; D is unresolved. V shed 5 bases and J shed 2 bases, with 15 bases lying between them. The CDR3 runs 15 residues. The germline V gene has CDR1 SGHTA and CDR2 FQGNSA. The CDR3 protein is CASSPRVGDQETQYF. The CDR3 nucleotides are TGTGCCAGCAGCCCTAGAGTCGGCGATCAAGAGACCCAGTACTTC. The complete variable domain, with remaining parts taken from reference TRBV7-2 and TRBJ2-5, reads GAGVSQSPSNKVTEKGKDVELRCDPISGHTALYWYRQSLGQGLEFLIYFQGNSAPDKSGLPSDRFSAERTGGSVSTLTIQRTQQEDSAVYLCASSPRVGDQETQYFGPGTRLLVL.

At least ten counts were recorded for this clonotype. The V gene is TRBV2, the J gene TRBJ1-5; 8 bases are shared with TRBD1. The CDR3 runs to 14 residues. V was clipped by 3 bases and J by 7 bases; unmatched bases: 5. Germline V gives CDR1 SNHLY, CDR2 FYNNEI. The CDR3 spells CASSDPGGGQPQHF. Written as DNA, the CDR3 is TGTGCCAGCAGTGATCCAGGGGGCGGGCAGCCCCAGCATTTT.

There are a few counts of this clonotype. J is TRBJ1-1 and V is TRBV10-3; possible D gene TRBD1, 5 bases. Germline loops: CDR1 ENHRY, CDR2 SYGVKD. The CDR3 spans 12 residues. The CDR3 DNA reads TGTTCGGCAGGGACGGTATGGACTGAAGCTTTCTTT. Protein sequence: CSAGTVWTEAFF.

A note on this clonotype: A much bigger clone sits one base away, suggesting this may be a read error. The rearrangement uses TRBV2 and TRBJ2-1; 8 bases agree with TRBD1. The CDR3 totals 12 residues. The germline gives CDR1 SNHLY, CDR2 FYNNEI. The CDR3 DNA reads TGTGCCAGCACTCCAGGGGGCAATAAGCAGTTCTTC. Residues: CASTPGGNKQFF.

This clonotype was seen many times. The rearrangement joins TRBV7-9 to TRBJ2-3; D is perhaps TRBD2 (6 bases). Trimming cost V 6 bases and J 6 bases, with 19 bases left between them. There are 15 residues in the CDR3. Germline V gene sequence: CDR1 SEHNR, CDR2 FQNEAQ (reference sequence). CDR3 nucleotide sequence: TGTGCCAGCAGTTGGCCGGGACCTGGGGGGGATACGCAGTATTTT. Translation: CASSWPGPGGDTQYF. The variable domain in full, completed from reference TRBV7-9 and TRBJ2-3, reads DTGVSQNPRHKITKRGQNVTFRCDPISEHNRLYWYRQTLGQGPEFLTYFQNEAQLEKSRLLSDRFSAERPKGSFSTLEIQRTEQGDSAMYLCASSWPGPGGDTQYFGPGTRLTVL.

This clonotype has a count of ten or more. The rearrangement links TRBV7-8 to TRBJ1-1; D is unclear. Germline V gives CDR1 SGHVS, CDR2 FQNEAQ. Trimming stripped 6 bases from V and 1 base from J, with 12 bases between. The CDR3 has 14 residues. CDR3 DNA sequence: TGTGCCAGCAGAGCGGGAATAGCGAACACTGAAGCTTTCTTT. Amino acids: CASRAGIANTEAFF. Variable domain in full (rest from reference TRBV7-8 and TRBJ1-1): GAGVSQSPRYKVAKRGQDVALRCDPISGHVSLFWYQQALGQGPEFLTYFQNEAQLDKSGLPSDRFFAERPEGSVSTLKIQRTQQEDSAVYLCASRAGIANTEAFFGQGTRLTVV.

This clonotype appeared many times. This chain links TRBV5-4 with TRBJ2-1, with TRBD1 matching 7 bases. Germline CDR1 is SGHNT and CDR2 is YYREEE (reference sequence). The CDR3 extends over 15 amino acids. With 0 bases clipped from V and 5 bases from J, the junction kept 5 bases outside the gene matches. For the CDR3, the DNA is TGTGCCAGCAGCTTGGAGGGGGCAGGGAACAATGAGCAGTTCTTC. Amino acid sequence: CASSLEGAGNNEQFF. The whole variable domain, filled in from reference TRBV5-4 and TRBJ2-1, reads ETGVTQSPTHLIKTRGQQVTLRCSSQSGHNTVSWYQQALGQGPQFIFQYYREEENGRGNFPPRFSGLQFPNYSSELNVNALELDDSALYLCASSLEGAGNNEQFFGPGTRLTVL.

Ten or more counts support this clonotype. The gene calls are TRBV10-3 and TRBJ2-5, with D perhaps matching TRBD1 (6 bases). CDR1 is ENHRY, CDR2 SYGVKD, per germline. The germline V and J ends were trimmed by 0 bases and 4 bases, with 12 bases remaining between them. The CDR3 spans 15 residues. CDR3 DNA sequence: TGTGCCATCAGTGAGTCGGGGGCCGACCGAGAGACCCAGTACTTC. This gives the protein CAISESGADRETQYF.

This clonotype was detected ten times or more. The CDR3 DNA reads TGTGCCAGCAGAGCGACAGGGCGGGAGACCCAGTACTTC. Encoded protein: CASRATGRETQYF. V is TRBV6-5 and J is TRBJ2-5, with 7 bases fitting TRBD1. This CDR3 has 13 amino acids. Germline V gene sequence: CDR1 MNHEY, CDR2 SVGAGI. Trimming cost V 6 bases and J 5 bases; bases outside gene matches: 6.

This clonotype was detected ten times or more. This sequence joins TRBV11-2 and TRBJ1-6; D gene unclear. This CDR3 is 16 amino acids long. CDR1 and CDR2 (germline): SGHAT, FQNNGV. V lost 0 bases and J lost 0, with 6 bases in between. CDR3 DNA: TGTGCCAGCAGCTTAGAGGGCAGCTCCTATAATTCACCCCTCCACTTT. Amino acids: CASSLEGSSYNSPLHF.

The sample holds many counts of this clonotype. The chain carries TRBV5-5 and TRBJ1-5; TRBD1 might be the D (5 bases). CDR3 length equals 15 residues. V lost 4 bases to trimming and J lost 2 bases, with 13 bases between them. CDR1 and CDR2 from the germline V gene are SGHKS and YYEKEE (reference sequence). CDR3 protein: CASSVSPTGNQPQHF. Here the CDR3 DNA reads TGTGCCAGCAGCGTATCCCCGACAGGCAATCAGCCCCAGCATTTT.

This rearrangement joins TRBV6-5 to TRBJ1-2, with a tentative D call TRBD1 (6 bases). V lost 6 bases and J 7 bases, leaving 15 bases between the germline ends. From germline, CDR1 is MNHEY and CDR2 SVGAGI. The CDR3 has 13 amino acids. The CDR3 is CASRLVTGVGYTF. In DNA, the CDR3 is TGTGCCAGCAGGCTCGTGACAGGCGTTGGCTACACCTTC.

This clonotype has at least ten counts. The rearrangement uses TRBV11-2 and TRBJ2-3; D is unresolved. CDR1 is SGHAT and CDR2 is FQNNGV in the germline V gene. Trimming took off 2 bases at V and 4 bases at J, with 7 bases between the two ends. The CDR3 sequence is 13 residues long. CDR3 loop: CASSLFTADTQYF. DNA of the CDR3: TGTGCCAGCAGCTTATTTACGGCAGATACGCAGTATTTT. The full variable domain, its missing parts supplied by reference TRBV11-2 and TRBJ2-3, is EAGVAQSPRYKIIEKRQSVAFWCNPISGHATLYWYQQILGQGPKLLIQFQNNGVVDDSQLPKDRFSAERLKGVDSTLKIQPAKLEDSAVYLCASSLFTADTQYFGPGTRLTVL.

This clonotype has more than one count but fewer than ten. The chain has TRBV15 and TRBJ2-5, with no clear D. The germline V gene encodes CDR1 LNHNV and CDR2 YYDKDF (reference sequence). Trimming removed 0 bases at V and 0 bases at J, with 11 bases between. The CDR3 runs 16 residues. CDR3 sequence reads: CATSRDASLHQETQYF. In nucleotides, the CDR3 is TGTGCCACCAGCAGAGATGCGTCACTCCACCAAGAGACCCAGTACTTC.

This clonotype turned up a few times. This rearrangement joins TRBV25-1 to TRBJ2-1; 7 bases line up with TRBD2. Germline lookup yields CDR1 MGHDK and CDR2 SYGVNS. V gave up 10 bases and J gave up 3 bases; unmatched junction bases: 9. The CDR3 consists of 14 residues. In DNA, the CDR3 is TGTGCCACTTCGCAGAGCGGGGTCTACAATGAGCAGTTCTTC. It codes for CATSQSGVYNEQFF.

This clonotype turned up a few times. The V gene is TRBV20-1, the J gene TRBJ1-1; unclear D gene. V gave up 0 bases and J gave up 1 base, with 9 bases separating them. The CDR3 length is 14 residues. Germline lookup yields CDR1 DFQATT and CDR2 SNEGSKA (reference sequence). The CDR3 DNA sequence: TGCAGTGCTAGAGATGAAAGAGGGAACACTGAAGCTTTCTTT. Its translation: CSARDERGNTEAFF.

This chain connects TRBV20-1 to TRBJ1-2; 11 bases are a match to TRBD1. Germline lookup yields CDR1 DFQATT and CDR2 SNEGSKA (reference sequence). With V trimmed by 6 bases and J by 3 bases, 9 bases remained unmatched. The CDR3 covers 15 residues. The CDR3 bases are TGCAGTGCCACGGACAGGGGGCGTCTAGACTATGGCTACACCTTC. Translating gives CSATDRGRLDYGYTF.

This clonotype came up many times. V usage is TRBV28 and J usage is TRBJ1-5; D gene ambiguous. Trimming took 4 bases from V and 2 from J, leaving 9 bases between them. The germline V gene has CDR1 MDHEN and CDR2 SYDVKM. The CDR3 is 14 residues long. CDR3 nucleotide sequence: TGTGCCAGCAGTTCCGGGCCTGGCAATCAGCCCCAGCATTTT. Translation: CASSSGPGNQPQHF.

About this clonotype: It may be a read error: a sequence one base away is much more abundant. The chain is built from TRBV28 and TRBJ1-1; 7 nucleotides line up with TRBD1. Germline CDR1 MDHEN, CDR2 SYDVKM. Germline trimming cut 7 bases from V and 2 bases from J; bases unmatched to any gene: 7. The CDR3 has 14 residues. The CDR3 region is CASKLSGGNTEAFF. CDR3 DNA sequence: TGTGCCAGCAAACTGTCAGGGGGAAACACTGAAGCTTTCTTT. Looking up the rest from reference TRBV28 and TRBJ1-1 gives the full variable domain: DVKVTQSSRYLVKRTGEKVFLECVQDMDHENMFWYRQDPGLGLRLIYFSYDVKMKEKGDIPEGYSVSREKKERFSLILESASTNQTSMYLCASKLSGGNTEAFFGQGTRLTVV.

This clonotype has at least ten counts. The chain has TRBV28 and TRBJ1-2; possible D gene TRBD1, 5 bases. The CDR3 is 15 amino acids. CDR1 and CDR2 from the germline V gene are MDHEN and SYDVKM. V was shortened by 6 bases and J by 8 bases, with 22 bases between the two germline ends. This CDR3 reads CASRAGDKGMGGYTF. DNA for the CDR3: TGTGCCAGCAGGGCTGGGGATAAGGGGATGGGCGGCTACACCTTC.

This clonotype was recorded many times. This chain links TRBV12-3 or TRBV12-4 with TRBJ1-1; 9 bases align to TRBD1. V gave up 4 bases and J gave up 2 bases; unmatched junction bases: 2. This CDR3 region has 14 residues. CDR3 sequence (DNA): TGTGCCAGCAGTTATACAGGGGGCAACACTGAAGCTTTCTTT. Protein sequence: CASSYTGGNTEAFF.

This clonotype showed up just a few times. The V gene is TRBV15, the J gene TRBJ1-3, with no clear D. Per the germline V gene, CDR1 is LNHNV and CDR2 is YYDKDF (reference sequence). The CDR3 totals 14 residues. V dropped 4 bases and J dropped 3 bases, with 10 bases sitting between them. The CDR3 reads CATSIGSYGNTIYF. Here the CDR3 DNA reads TGTGCCACCAGCATCGGGAGTTATGGAAACACCATATATTTT.

The sample holds a few counts of this clonotype. The J gene is TRBJ1-4, the V gene TRBV18; D might be TRBD1 (5 bases). The V end was cut by 1 base, the J end by 8 bases, with 14 bases between. CDR1 is KGHSH, CDR2 LQKENI, per germline. The CDR3 has 15 residues. CDR3 nucleotide sequence: TGTGCCAGCTCACCACTCTCCCAGGGTGGGGAAAAACTGTTTTTT. It is translated as CASSPLSQGGEKLFF.

The chain employs TRBV18 and TRBJ2-3, with D tentatively TRBD2 (5 bases). The ends were cut back, 4 bases at V and 2 bases at J, with 13 bases in the middle. Germline CDR1 reads KGHSH; CDR2 reads LQKENI. The CDR3 is made up of 15 amino acids. The CDR3 sequence is CASSRTGIPTDTQYF. CDR3 in DNA: TGTGCCAGCTCACGTACCGGGATCCCCACAGATACGCAGTATTTT.

This clonotype has more than one count but fewer than ten. The chain employs TRBV10-3 and TRBJ2-3; D possibly corresponds to TRBD1 (6 bases). CDR3 length equals 13 residues. Germline V gene data show CDR1 as ENHRY and CDR2 as SYGVKD. V was shortened by 3 bases and J by 4 bases, with 8 bases between the two germline ends. CDR3 residues: CAISEGGSDTQYF. For the CDR3, the DNA is TGTGCCATCAGTGAAGGGGGTTCAGATACGCAGTATTTT.